This record looks at one T cell receptor (beta chain) sequence and its context. Its antigen specificity is not known. HCMV serostatus was determined by detecting HCMV-specific IgG in serum with a commercial ELISA kit. Peripheral blood mononuclear cells were isolated from blood by Ficoll density gradient centrifugation. The listed sequencing device is Illumina HiSeq 2000. The TCR beta cDNA libraries were made using 5'RACE template switching, a step that added both a universal primer site and unique molecular identifiers. Synthesis of cDNA was primed from the TCR beta constant segment and was followed by two consecutive PCR amplification steps. As for the authors' bioinformatics: MIGEC was used to demultiplex reads and group the reads by UMI, and MiTCR was used to assemble and quantify clonotypes. To exclude erroneous sequences, only TCR cDNA sequences supported by at least two reads were retained. The tcR package was used for downstream repertoire analysis, and clonotypes were matched across fractions by CDR3 nucleotide sequence plus V segment. Antigen specificity was annotated against VDJdb with VDJmatch, allowing one amino acid substitution in CDR3. Through TCRdb reprocessing, the reads give one entry per CDR3 protein sequence; DNA is omitted. These V and J calls derive from TCRdb rather than the authors' analysis. The sample has some 340,000 distinct CDR3 sequences on record. The leading ten clones occupy around 4.9% of the sample.

The cysteine opens and the phenylalanine closes a CDR3 of 14 amino acids. DNA is not on record. The germline V gene supplies CDR1 SGDLS and CDR2 YYNGEE. These data come from a study of T cells expressing NK-cell markers (dated by TCRdb to about 2020). Notes on the research overall: TCR beta-chain repertoires were profiled in sorted CD3+CD56+NKG2C+, CD3+CD56+NKG2C- and CD3+CD56-NKG2C+ T-cell subsets from roughly eight donors. Among the eight sequenced donors, seven were HCMV-seropositive and one was HCMV-seronegative. The study sequenced eight donors, all healthy volunteers chosen at random: three men and five women. Illumina HiSeq 2000/2500, MiSeq or NextSeq was used to sequence libraries as 2 x 150 bp reads.

Study-wide findings and limitations: It remained unclear whether the expanded NKG2C-expressing T cell clones were specific for HCMV antigens. Those dominant clonotypes were again the most abundant among CD3+CD56-NKG2C+ cells in a few donors, at roughly 25-65%. In roughly 6 donors, the dominant CD3+CD56+NKG2C+ clonotypes were found to rank among the top 10 CD8+ clonotypes and to make up about 1.0-7.5% of CD8+ T cells.

This sequence was found in a man aged 18-75 years in good health. Sequencing input: blood T cells: a sorted CD56 or NKG2C T cell subset, CD4+ or CD8+ T cells, or bulk PBMC T cells (not recorded which). This chain is built from TRBV9 and TRBJ1-6; the TRBD1 assignment by TCRdb is unverifiable without DNA. The CDR3 protein sequence reads: CASSVLTGNSPLHF. Supplemented by the reference TRBV9 and TRBJ1-6 proteins around the CDR3, the complete variable domain is DSGVTQTPKHLITATGQRVTLRCSPRSGDLSVYWYQQSLDQGLQFLIQYYNGEERAKGNILERFSAQQFPDLHSELNLSSLELGDSALYFCASSVLTGNSPLHFGNGTRLTVT.